The 24 T cell receptor beta chains reported below all come from one sample, sequenced in a study of OX40 agonist ivuxolimab in advanced cancers. Data came from immunoSEQ multiplex PCR; TCRdb stores just in-frame clones and leaves some out. The sample gives 55,000 to 70,000 clones, roughly 85% of which show up once; about 4.7% is in the top ten. The input for sequencing was CD4+ or CD8+ T cells sorted from blood, taken in a trial of the OX40 agonist ivuxolimab. Every receptor here comes from an adult with an advanced solid tumor such as melanoma, head and neck, liver or kidney cancer.

The chain recombines TRBV6-5 with TRBJ1-6, with D hard to call. Germline CDR1 reads MNHEY; CDR2 reads SVGAGI. V was pared by 1 base and J by 8 bases, with 12 bases between. The CDR3 is 15 residues long. CDR3 sequence (DNA): TGTGCCAGCAGTTACTGGCTTCAGAGTGATTCACCCCTCCACTTT. This codes for CASSYWLQSDSPLHF.

J is TRBJ1-1 and V is TRBV6-1; TRBD1 aligns across 7 bases. This CDR3 spans 15 amino acids. Germline V CDR1 and CDR2: MNHNS, SASEGT. Trimming at V came to 5 bases and at J to 4 bases, leaving 10 bases not matched to a gene. The CDR3 sequence is CASSRSQGGSTEAFF. In nucleotides, the CDR3 is TGTGCCAGCAGTCGGTCTCAGGGGGGCTCCACTGAAGCTTTCTTT.

The chain employs TRBV7-2 and TRBJ2-6; D unresolved. CDR1 and CDR2 from the germline V gene are SGHTA and FQGNSA. The CDR3 covers 16 residues. Trimming pared 1 base from V and 0 bases from J, leaving 7 bases between. In DNA form, the CDR3 reads TGTGCCAGCAGCTTAGAGAGTACCTCTGGGGCCAACGTCCTGACTTTC. It translates to CASSLESTSGANVLTF.

The rearrangement uses TRBV6-5 and TRBJ2-7; D perhaps matches TRBD2 (6 bases). V gave up 5 bases and J gave up 2 bases, with 16 bases separating them. The CDR3 spans 15 residues. The germline CDR1 and CDR2 sequences are MNHEY and SVGAGI. The CDR3, as DNA: TGTGCCAGCAGTCCAGGTGTTAGCGGAACCTACGAGCAGTACTTC. The encoded protein is CASSPGVSGTYEQYF.

The chain recombines TRBV2 with TRBJ1-2; D is perhaps TRBD1 (5 bases). Germline V lookup: CDR1 SNHLY, CDR2 FYNNEI. This CDR3 is 13 amino acids long. The V and J ends lost 3 bases and 5 bases respectively, with 10 bases between them. CDR3 in DNA: TGTGCCAGCAGTGAGCAGGGAATATATGGCTACACCTTC. Its protein is CASSEQGIYGYTF.

This chain joins TRBV5-1 and TRBJ2-1; TRBD1 agrees at 7 bases. This CDR3 spans 15 amino acids. Germline assignment: CDR1 SGHRS and CDR2 YFSETQ. After removal of 0 bases from V and 2 bases from J, the junction contained 2 bases not matched to a gene. CDR3 in amino acids: CASSLAGQTYNEQFF. The CDR3 coding sequence is TGCGCCAGCAGCTTGGCGGGACAGACCTACAATGAGCAGTTCTTC.

This sequence joins TRBV7-9 and TRBJ2-6; 11 bases agree with TRBD1. Germline V gene sequence: CDR1 SEHNR, CDR2 FQNEAQ (reference sequence). J lost 0 bases, V lost 5 bases, and 3 bases had no gene match. The CDR3 runs to 17 residues. CDR3 nucleotide sequence: TGTGCCAGCAGCCTCGGACAGGGGGCCTCTGGGGCCAACGTCCTGACTTTC. Translated, it gives CASSLGQGASGANVLTF.

The chain uses TRBV28 and TRBJ2-1, with TRBD2 matching over 12 bases. From germline, CDR1 is MDHEN and CDR2 SYDVKM. This CDR3 comprises 17 residues. J lost 0 bases, V lost 6 bases, and 6 bases had no gene match. In DNA form, the CDR3 reads TGTGCCAGCAGGCCCACTAGCGGGGGGAGCTCCTACAATGAGCAGTTCTTC. Its translation: CASRPTSGGSSYNEQFF. Based on the CDR3 plus reference TRBV28 and TRBJ2-1, the full variable domain is DVKVTQSSRYLVKRTGEKVFLECVQDMDHENMFWYRQDPGLGLRLIYFSYDVKMKEKGDIPEGYSVSREKKERFSLILESASTNQTSMYLCASRPTSGGSSYNEQFFGPGTRLTVL.

This clone was observed a handful of times. The gene calls are TRBV28 and TRBJ1-3, with 11 bases that match TRBD1. V trimming: 5 bases; J trimming: 2 bases; junction bases outside the gene matches: 11. Germline V gene sequence: CDR1 MDHEN, CDR2 SYDVKM. The CDR3 contains 18 residues. CDR3 sequence (DNA): TGTGCCAGCAGTCACACCATCCGGGACAGGGGGGCTGGAAACACCATATATTTT. Translated: CASSHTIRDRGAGNTIYF.

The chain combines TRBV25-1 with TRBJ2-7; 13 positions agree with TRBD2. Germline V CDR1 and CDR2: MGHDK, SYGVNS. The V segment lost 3 bases and the J segment 6 bases; nucleotides outside the gene matches: 8. This CDR3 contains 16 residues. The DNA of the CDR3 is TGTGCCAGCAGTGACGGGACTAGCGGGATTCGGGGCGAGCAGTACTTC. It is translated as CASSDGTSGIRGEQYF.

The chain carries TRBV4-3 and TRBJ2-5; the D gene could be TRBD1 or TRBD2 (5 bases each). This CDR3 has 16 amino acids. Germline V gene sequence: CDR1 LGHNA, CDR2 YSLEER. Trimming pared 0 bases from V and 4 bases from J, leaving 15 bases between. Written as DNA, the CDR3 is TGCGCCAGCAGCCAAGACCCCGGGACCCGGGGAGAGACCCAGTACTTC. Protein: CASSQDPGTRGETQYF.

The DNA of the CDR3 is TGTGCCATAAAGAGGGACAGGGAGAAGCACGAGCAGTACTTC. This encodes CAIKRDREKHEQYF. The V and J genes are TRBV10-3 and TRBJ2-7, with TRBD1 matching 9 bases. After removal of 9 bases from V and 5 bases from J, the junction contained 11 bases not matched to a gene. The CDR3 covers 14 residues. Germline V gives CDR1 ENHRY, CDR2 SYGVKD.

The chain links TRBV4-1 to TRBJ2-3; the match to TRBD2 covers 13 bases. Losses at the gene ends were 4 bases for V and 4 bases for J; bases not matched to a gene: 5. Germline V gene data show CDR1 as MGHRA and CDR2 as YSYEKL. The CDR3 is made up of 16 amino acids. DNA of the CDR3: TGCGCCAGCAGCCGAGGGACTAGCGGGATCTCAGATACGCAGTATTTT. It encodes CASSRGTSGISDTQYF.

The V call is TRBV28, the J call TRBJ2-1, with unresolved D. The CDR3 totals 12 residues. Germline loops: CDR1 MDHEN, CDR2 SYDVKM. V was pared by 8 bases and J by 3 bases, with 8 bases between. DNA of the CDR3: TGTGCCAGCGCGTGGATCTACAATGAGCAGTTCTTC. Translation: CASAWIYNEQFF.

This clone was picked up one time. As DNA, the CDR3 is TGTGCCAGCAGCCCTTTCGCCGGTTACGAGCAGTACTTC. The encoded protein is CASSPFAGYEQYF. The chain recombines TRBV11-2 with TRBJ2-5, with unresolved D. The closer fit of TRBJ2-7 to the DNA end suggests the J call may be wrong. The CDR3 covers 13 residues. Germline V CDR1 and CDR2: SGHAT, FQNNGV.

This clone showed up just a few times. The rearrangement links TRBV5-6 to TRBJ2-5; 7 nucleotides agree with TRBD2. J was trimmed by 5 bases and V by 2 bases; bases with no gene match: 6. Germline assignment: CDR1 SGHDT and CDR2 YYEEEE. CDR3 length: 14 residues. The CDR3: CASSFGEGRETQYF. In DNA form, the CDR3 reads TGTGCCAGCAGCTTTGGGGAGGGCCGGGAGACCCAGTACTTC. Using reference TRBV5-6 and TRBJ2-5 for the parts outside the CDR3, the full variable domain is DAGVTQSPTHLIKTRGQQVTLRCSPKSGHDTVSWYQQALGQGPQFIFQYYEEEERQRGNFPDRFSGHQFPNYSSELNVNALLLGDSALYLCASSFGEGRETQYFGPGTRLLVL.

The J gene is TRBJ1-1, the V gene TRBV5-1; D is unresolved. V lost 0 bases, J lost 3 bases, and 6 bases lay in between. There are 13 residues in the CDR3. The germline CDR1 and CDR2 sequences are SGHRS and YFSETQ. The CDR3 sequence is CASSLDFDTEAFF. CDR3 DNA: TGCGCCAGCAGCTTGGACTTCGACACTGAAGCTTTCTTT.

This clone was counted between two and nine times. This sample includes further DNA sequences coding for the same CDR3. CDR3 sequence: CSARTGEGYTF. The CDR3 coding sequence is TGCAGTGCAAGGACAGGGGAGGGCTACACCTTC. V is TRBV20-1 and J is TRBJ1-2, with 9 bases fitting TRBD1. This CDR3 contains 11 residues. The germline V gene encodes CDR1 DFQATT and CDR2 SNEGSKA (reference sequence). J gave up 8 bases and V 6 bases, and 4 bases lay outside the gene matches.

The CDR3 nucleotides read TGTGCCAGCAGCCCGCTGACTAGCGGGAGCACAGATACGCAGTATTTT. Its translation is CASSPLTSGSTDTQYF. V is TRBV7-3 and J is TRBJ2-3, with 10 bases matching TRBD2. From germline, CDR1 is SGHTA and CDR2 FQGTGA. The CDR3 contains 16 residues. V shed 5 bases and J 0 bases; nucleotides not matched to a gene: 5.

V and J are TRBV28 and TRBJ1-2; 11 bases are shared with TRBD1. This CDR3 region has 19 residues. The V gene's germline CDR1 is MDHEN and CDR2 SYDVKM. V trimming: 0 bases; J trimming: 7 bases; junction bases outside the gene matches: 16. Here the CDR3 reads CASSLWSLGQGARRVGYTF. DNA of the CDR3: TGTGCCAGCAGTTTATGGTCTCTCGGACAGGGGGCGCGAAGGGTTGGCTACACCTTC.

This clone occurred a few times. The chain links TRBV20-1 to TRBJ1-2; D remains unclear. The ends were cut back, 1 base at V and 4 bases at J, with 1 base in the middle. This CDR3 has 10 amino acids. In germline, CDR1 is DFQATT, CDR2 SNEGSKA (reference sequence). CDR3 protein: CSARAYGYTF. Written as DNA, the CDR3 is TGCAGTGCTAGAGCCTATGGCTACACCTTC.

The chain employs TRBV28 and TRBJ1-5, with D possibly being TRBD1 (5 bases). Germline loops: CDR1 MDHEN, CDR2 SYDVKM. This CDR3 comprises 14 residues. Trimming left V 7 bases short and J 4 bases short, with 14 bases between. CDR3 protein: CASTGLAGNQPQHF. In DNA form, the CDR3 reads TGTGCCAGCACTGGGTTGGCAGGGAATCAGCCCCAGCATTTT.

The chain links TRBV5-6 to TRBJ2-1; 12 nucleotides agree with TRBD2. CDR1 is SGHDT, CDR2 YYEEEE, per germline. The CDR3 runs 15 residues. V dropped 3 bases and J dropped 6; count of bases not matched to a gene: 4. The CDR3 protein is CASSWGTSGSNEQFF. The CDR3 DNA follows: TGTGCCAGCAGCTGGGGGACTAGCGGGTCCAATGAGCAGTTCTTC.

J is TRBJ1-5 and V is TRBV19; the D is unclear. The V end was cut by 9 bases, the J end by 0 bases, with 6 bases between. CDR3 size: 12 residues. Germline V gene sequence: CDR1 LNHDA, CDR2 SQIVND (reference sequence). This CDR3 reads CASPASNQPQHF. The CDR3 coding sequence is TGTGCCAGCCCCGCTAGCAATCAGCCCCAGCATTTT.